This TCR beta chain was captured by sequencing in a study of blood T cells in healthy people across ages. A second PCR of roughly 7 to 11 cycles used a sample-barcoded 5' primer and a J-beta primer mix. TCRdb used MiXCR to reprocess the 5' RACE reads, holding one entry per CDR3 protein. The sample comprises roughly 800,000 distinct CDR3 sequences, 20% to 30% of which are singletons, and approximately 2.9% rests with the top ten. V lost 4 bases, J lost 2 bases, and 9 bases lay in between. Germline assignment: CDR1 SGHVS and CDR2 FQNEAQ. This CDR3 has 14 amino acids. These data also featured in a second study, about T cells of mothers and their children.

J is TRBJ2-4 and V is TRBV7-8; no clear D. The receptor's source is a boy aged 5-17 years in good health. The sample taken for sequencing was blood. The CDR3 DNA is TGTGCCAGCAGCTCCCCCTTGACCAAAAACATTCAGTACTTC. Amino acids: CASSSPLTKNIQYF.